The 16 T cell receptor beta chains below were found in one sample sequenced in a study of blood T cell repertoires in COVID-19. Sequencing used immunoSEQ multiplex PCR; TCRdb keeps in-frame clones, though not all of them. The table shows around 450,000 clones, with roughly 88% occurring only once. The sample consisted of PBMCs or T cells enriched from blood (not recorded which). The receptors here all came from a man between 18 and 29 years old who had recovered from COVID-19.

The CDR3 coding sequence is TGTGCCAGCTCAATCGCGGGGGGCTATGGCTACACCTTC. As protein: CASSIAGGYGYTF. The rearrangement links TRBV18 to TRBJ1-2, with D perhaps matching TRBD1 (5 bases). The CDR3 sequence is 13 residues long. V was clipped by 5 bases and J by 4 bases, with 11 bases between them. Germline V gene sequence: CDR1 KGHSH, CDR2 LQKENI.

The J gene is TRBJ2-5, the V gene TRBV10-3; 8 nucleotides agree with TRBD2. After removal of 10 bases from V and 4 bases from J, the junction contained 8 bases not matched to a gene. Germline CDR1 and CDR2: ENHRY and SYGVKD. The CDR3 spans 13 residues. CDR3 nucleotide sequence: TGTGCCACCACGCTCGGGAGGGCAGAGACCCAGTACTTC. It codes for CATTLGRAETQYF.

CDR3 nucleotide sequence: TGTGCCATATCGTCCCTAGATTCACCCCTCCACTTT. The encoded protein is CAISSLDSPLHF. V is TRBV10-3 and J is TRBJ1-6; D gene ambiguous. CDR3 size: 12 residues. Germline CDR1 ENHRY, CDR2 SYGVKD. The germline V and J ends were trimmed by 9 bases and 8 bases, with 11 bases remaining between them.

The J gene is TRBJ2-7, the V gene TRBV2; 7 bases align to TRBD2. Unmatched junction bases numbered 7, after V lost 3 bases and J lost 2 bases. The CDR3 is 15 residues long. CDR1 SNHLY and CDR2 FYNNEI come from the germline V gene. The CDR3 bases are TGTGCCAGCAGTGACGGCGCAGGGAGGGCCTACGAGCAGTACTTC. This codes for CASSDGAGRAYEQYF.

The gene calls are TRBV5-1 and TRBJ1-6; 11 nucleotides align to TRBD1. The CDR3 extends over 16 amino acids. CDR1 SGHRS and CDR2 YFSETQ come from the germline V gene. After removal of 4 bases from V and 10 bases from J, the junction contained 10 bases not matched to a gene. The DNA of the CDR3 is TGCGCCAGCAGCGCGACATGGGACAGGGGGAACTCACCCCTCCACTTT. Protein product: CASSATWDRGNSPLHF.

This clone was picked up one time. This CDR3 reads CASSLPGQGFTEAFF. The CDR3 region has the DNA TGTGCCAGCAGCCTACCGGGACAGGGATTCACTGAAGCTTTCTTT. The V call is TRBV3-1 (or the pseudogene TRBV3-2), the J call TRBJ1-1; TRBD1 agrees at 9 bases. V shed 4 bases, J shed 4 bases, and the junction held 7 bases outside the gene matches. Germline V gives CDR1 LGHDT, CDR2 YNNKEL (reference sequence). The CDR3 totals 15 residues.

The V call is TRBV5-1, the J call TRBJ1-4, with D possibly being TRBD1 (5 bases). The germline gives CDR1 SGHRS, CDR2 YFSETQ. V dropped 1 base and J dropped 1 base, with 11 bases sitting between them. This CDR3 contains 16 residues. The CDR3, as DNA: TGCGCCAGCAGCTTGCAGGGCCTGGTAACTAATGAAAAACTGTTTTTT. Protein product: CASSLQGLVTNEKLFF.

Written as DNA, the CDR3 is TGTGCCAGCAGCTTAAAGGGCAGGGCCGGTCACATATATTTT. Its translation: CASSLKGRAGHIYF. The V and J genes are TRBV11-2 and TRBJ1-3; tentative D call: TRBD1 (5 bases). In germline, CDR1 is SGHAT, CDR2 FQNNGV. Between the trimmed V and J ends, which lost 2 bases and 12 bases, there was a span of 17 bases. CDR3 length: 14 residues.

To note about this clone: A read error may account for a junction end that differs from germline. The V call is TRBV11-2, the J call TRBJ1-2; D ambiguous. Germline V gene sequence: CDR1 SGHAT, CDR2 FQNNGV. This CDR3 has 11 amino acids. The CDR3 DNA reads TGTGCCAGCAGCTTAAAAACAGCATCGTCCTTC. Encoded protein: CASSLKTASSF.

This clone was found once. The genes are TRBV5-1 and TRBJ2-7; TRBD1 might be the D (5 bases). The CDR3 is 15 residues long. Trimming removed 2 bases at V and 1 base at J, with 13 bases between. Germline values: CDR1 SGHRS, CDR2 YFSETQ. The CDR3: CASSLDSTISYEQYF. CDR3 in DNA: TGCGCCAGCAGCTTAGACAGTACCATTTCCTACGAGCAGTACTTC.

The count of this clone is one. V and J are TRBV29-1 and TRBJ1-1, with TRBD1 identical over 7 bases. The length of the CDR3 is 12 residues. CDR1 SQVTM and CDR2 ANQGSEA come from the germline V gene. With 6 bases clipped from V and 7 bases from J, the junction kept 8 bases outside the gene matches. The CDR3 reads CSVYDRAGEAFF. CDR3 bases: TGCAGCGTCTACGACAGGGCGGGTGAAGCTTTCTTT.

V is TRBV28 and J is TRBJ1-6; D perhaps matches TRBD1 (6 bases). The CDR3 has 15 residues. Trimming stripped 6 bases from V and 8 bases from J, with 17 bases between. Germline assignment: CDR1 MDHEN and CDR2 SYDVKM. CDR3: CASSDLRTEDSPLHF. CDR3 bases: TGTGCCAGCAGCGATCTTCGGACAGAAGATTCACCCCTCCACTTT. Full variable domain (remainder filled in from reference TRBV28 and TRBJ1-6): DVKVTQSSRYLVKRTGEKVFLECVQDMDHENMFWYRQDPGLGLRLIYFSYDVKMKEKGDIPEGYSVSREKKERFSLILESASTNQTSMYLCASSDLRTEDSPLHFGNGTRLTVT.

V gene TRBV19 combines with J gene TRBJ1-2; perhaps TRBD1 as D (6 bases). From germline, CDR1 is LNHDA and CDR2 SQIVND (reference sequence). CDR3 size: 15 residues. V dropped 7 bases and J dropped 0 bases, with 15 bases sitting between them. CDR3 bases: TGTGCCAGTATCCCTATGGGACAAGCTAACTATGGCTACACCTTC. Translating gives CASIPMGQANYGYTF.

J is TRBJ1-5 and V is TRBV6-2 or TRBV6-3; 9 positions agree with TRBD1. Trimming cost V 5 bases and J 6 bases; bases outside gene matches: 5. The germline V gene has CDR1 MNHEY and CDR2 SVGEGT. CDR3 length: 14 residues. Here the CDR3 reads CASSGTGFVQPQHF. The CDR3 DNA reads TGTGCCAGCAGTGGGACAGGGTTTGTTCAGCCCCAGCATTTT.

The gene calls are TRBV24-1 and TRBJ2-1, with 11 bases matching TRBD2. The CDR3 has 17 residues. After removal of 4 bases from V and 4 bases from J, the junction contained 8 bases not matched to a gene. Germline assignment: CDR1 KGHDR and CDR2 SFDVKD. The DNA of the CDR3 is TGTGCCACCAGTGACCCAACTAGCGGGAGCTCGTACAATGAGCAGTTCTTC. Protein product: CATSDPTSGSSYNEQFF.

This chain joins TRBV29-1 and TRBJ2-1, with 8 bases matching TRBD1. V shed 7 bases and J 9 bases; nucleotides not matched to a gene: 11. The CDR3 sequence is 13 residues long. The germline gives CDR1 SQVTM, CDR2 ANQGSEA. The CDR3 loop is CSAIGTGQREQFF. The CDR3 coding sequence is TGCAGCGCCATAGGGACAGGACAACGTGAGCAGTTCTTC.